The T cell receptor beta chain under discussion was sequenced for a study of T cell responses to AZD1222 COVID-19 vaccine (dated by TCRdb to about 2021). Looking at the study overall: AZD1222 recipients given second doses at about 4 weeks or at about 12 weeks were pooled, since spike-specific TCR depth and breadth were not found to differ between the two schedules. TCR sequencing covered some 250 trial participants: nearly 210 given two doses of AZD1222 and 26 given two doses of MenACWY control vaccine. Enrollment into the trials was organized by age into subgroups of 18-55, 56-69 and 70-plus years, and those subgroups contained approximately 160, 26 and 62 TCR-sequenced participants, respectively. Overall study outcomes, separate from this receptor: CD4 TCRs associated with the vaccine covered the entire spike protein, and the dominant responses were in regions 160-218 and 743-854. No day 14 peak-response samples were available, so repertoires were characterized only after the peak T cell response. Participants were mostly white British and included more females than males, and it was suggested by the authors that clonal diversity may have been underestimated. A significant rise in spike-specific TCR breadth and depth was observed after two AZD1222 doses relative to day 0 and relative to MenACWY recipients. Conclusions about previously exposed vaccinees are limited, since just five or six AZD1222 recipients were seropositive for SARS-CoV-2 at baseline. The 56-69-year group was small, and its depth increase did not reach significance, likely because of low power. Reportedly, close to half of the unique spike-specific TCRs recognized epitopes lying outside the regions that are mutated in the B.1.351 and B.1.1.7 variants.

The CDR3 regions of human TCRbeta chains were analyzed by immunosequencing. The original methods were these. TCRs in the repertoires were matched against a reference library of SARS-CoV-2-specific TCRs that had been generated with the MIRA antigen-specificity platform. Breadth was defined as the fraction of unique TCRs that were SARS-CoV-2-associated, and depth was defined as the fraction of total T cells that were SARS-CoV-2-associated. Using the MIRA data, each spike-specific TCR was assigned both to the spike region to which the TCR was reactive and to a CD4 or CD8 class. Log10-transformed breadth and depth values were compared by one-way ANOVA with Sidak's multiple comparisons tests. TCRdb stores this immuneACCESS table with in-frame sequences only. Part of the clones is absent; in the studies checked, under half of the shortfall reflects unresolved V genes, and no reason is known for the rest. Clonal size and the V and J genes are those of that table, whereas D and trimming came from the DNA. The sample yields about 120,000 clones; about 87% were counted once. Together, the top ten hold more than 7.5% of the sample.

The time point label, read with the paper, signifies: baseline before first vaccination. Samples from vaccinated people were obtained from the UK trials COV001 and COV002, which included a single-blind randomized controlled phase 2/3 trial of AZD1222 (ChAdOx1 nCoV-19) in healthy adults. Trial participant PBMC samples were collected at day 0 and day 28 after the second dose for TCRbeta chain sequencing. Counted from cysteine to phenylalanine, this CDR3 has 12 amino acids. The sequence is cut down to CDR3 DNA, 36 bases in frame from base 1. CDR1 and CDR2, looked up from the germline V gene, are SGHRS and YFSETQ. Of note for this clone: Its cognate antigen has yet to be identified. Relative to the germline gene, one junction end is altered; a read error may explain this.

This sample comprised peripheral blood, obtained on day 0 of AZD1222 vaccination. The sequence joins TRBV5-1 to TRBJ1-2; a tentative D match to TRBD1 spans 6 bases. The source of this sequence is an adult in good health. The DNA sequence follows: TGCGCCAGCAGCCCGACCACAGGGATAGGTGATTTC. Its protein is CASSPTTGIGDF.